The 8 T cell receptor beta chains in this list originate from one sample, sequenced in a study of cytomegalovirus exposure and HLA in healthy donors. The PCR was carried out with 60 Vbeta primers and 13 Jbeta primers. Sequencing used immunoSEQ multiplex PCR; TCRdb keeps in-frame clones, though not all of them. The sample shows over 130,000 clones, more than 70% of them seen only once. The sample comprised PBMCs. These TCRs come from a man aged 50-59 years in good health and CMV-seronegative.

V is TRBV5-1 and J is TRBJ1-4, with 11 bases lining up with TRBD1. Unmatched junction bases numbered 9, after V lost 0 bases and J lost 8 bases. The germline gives CDR1 SGHRS, CDR2 YFSETQ. The CDR3 sequence is 17 residues long. The CDR3 DNA reads as TGCGCCAGCAGCTTGGAAGGACAGGGGGCTAAAGGAGAAAAACTGTTTTTT. It translates to CASSLEGQGAKGEKLFF.

The rearrangement links TRBV10-1 to TRBJ2-2; TRBD1 might be the D (5 bases). The germline gives CDR1 WNHNN, CDR2 SYGVQD (reference sequence). This CDR3 comprises 15 residues. Trimming removed 0 bases at V and 4 bases at J, with 9 bases between. CDR3 nucleotides: TGCGCCAGCAGTGAGTCCCAGGGTAGCACCGGGGAGCTGTTTTTT. Residues: CASSESQGSTGELFF.

V gene TRBV5-6 combines with J gene TRBJ1-1, with D maybe TRBD1 (6 bases). The CDR3 sequence is 14 residues long. Germline V gene lookup returns CDR1 SGHDT and CDR2 YYEEEE. The ends were cut back, 5 bases at V and 4 bases at J, with 15 bases in the middle. The CDR3 nucleotides are TGTGCCAGCAGATACCCGGGACAACCCACTGAAGCTTTCTTT. It specifies CASRYPGQPTEAFF.

The CDR3 protein is CASSTGGGGRTEAFF. CDR3 sequence (DNA): TGTGCCAGCAGTACGGGGGGTGGGGGGAGGACTGAAGCTTTCTTT. The J gene is TRBJ1-1, the V gene TRBV28; D perhaps matches TRBD1 (5 bases). The germline V gene encodes CDR1 MDHEN and CDR2 SYDVKM. CDR3 length: 15 amino acids. The V end was cut by 5 bases, the J end by 5 bases, with 18 bases between.

In DNA, the CDR3 is TGTGCCAGCAGCCCAGACCCGGGATGGAGAGATACGCAGTATTTT. Translated, it gives CASSPDPGWRDTQYF. V is TRBV7-3 and J is TRBJ2-3, with TRBD2 as a possible D gene (5 bases). The V gene's germline CDR1 is SGHTA and CDR2 FQGTGA. The CDR3 runs 15 residues. Trimming left V 5 bases short and J 5 bases short, with 17 bases between.

The chain links TRBV7-6 to TRBJ2-1; TRBD2 agrees at 9 bases. Germline CDR1 and CDR2: SGHVS and FNYEAQ. The CDR3 extends over 17 amino acids. After removal of 3 bases from V and 8 bases from J, the junction contained 14 bases not matched to a gene. CDR3: CASSLVDRGGAMDEQFF. The CDR3 DNA is TGTGCCAGCAGCTTGGTCGATCGCGGGGGGGCGATGGATGAGCAGTTCTTC.

This chain links TRBV6-5 with TRBJ2-1; weak D call: TRBD2 (5 bases). The V gene's germline CDR1 is MNHEY and CDR2 SVGAGI. With 6 bases removed from V and 8 bases from J, the gap between germline ends came to 14 bases. The CDR3 extends over 13 amino acids. The CDR3 bases are TGTGCCAGCAGCCCATCGGGATTCCATGAGCAGTTCTTC. Its translation is CASSPSGFHEQFF.

This chain links TRBV6-1 with TRBJ2-1; tentative D call: TRBD2 (6 bases). The CDR3 runs to 15 residues. Trimming cost V 6 bases and J 2 bases, with 14 bases left between them. The germline gives CDR1 MNHNS, CDR2 SASEGT. For the CDR3, the DNA is TGTGCCAGCAGGGTGGGACTCCAGACCTACAATGAGCAGTTCTTC. Protein product: CASRVGLQTYNEQFF.